This section outlines one T cell receptor beta chain sequence together with its context. Antigen unknown. This specimen belongs to a study of cytomegalovirus exposure and HLA in healthy donors. The PCR made use of 60 Vbeta and 13 Jbeta primers. Per the study methods: Roughly 10 million shared chains were among approximately 87 million unique TCR beta chains counted in a later analysis. The repertoire was sequenced with immunoSEQ multiplex PCR; TCRdb's copy has only in-frame clones and lacks some. The V and J calls and clone size are taken from that table; D and trimming were inferred from the DNA. Recorded for this sample: over 110,000 clones. Regarding the study as a whole: Altogether, 164 TCR beta chains were recorded as cytomegalovirus-associated. A link between a missense DCLRE1C variant and TCR beta V- and J-gene trimming emerged from a later analysis.

CDR1 and CDR2 (germline): SGHRS, YFSETQ. The CDR3 extends over 17 amino acids. The trim removed 3 bases at V and 4 bases at J, leaving 6 bases unmatched. The sequencing input was PBMCs. The TCR originated in a male donor in good health and CMV-seronegative. The chain combines TRBV5-1 with TRBJ2-1; 14 bases agree with TRBD2. Written as DNA, the CDR3 is TGCGCCAGCAGCTGGGGACTAGCGGGAGCCTCTTACAATGAGCAGTTCTTC. Its protein product is CASSWGLAGASYNEQFF.